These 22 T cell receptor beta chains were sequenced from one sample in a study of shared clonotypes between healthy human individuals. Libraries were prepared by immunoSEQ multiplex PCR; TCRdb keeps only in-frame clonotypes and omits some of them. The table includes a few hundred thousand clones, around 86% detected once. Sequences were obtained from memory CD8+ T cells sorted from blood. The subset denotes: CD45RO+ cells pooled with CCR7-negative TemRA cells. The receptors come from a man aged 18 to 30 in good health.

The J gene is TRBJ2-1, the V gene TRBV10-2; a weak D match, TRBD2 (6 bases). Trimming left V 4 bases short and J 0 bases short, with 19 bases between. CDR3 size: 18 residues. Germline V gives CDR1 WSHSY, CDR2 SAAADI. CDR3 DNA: TGCGCCAGCAGTGTGACCCCGGGAGCGTCGAGCTCCTACAATGAGCAGTTCTTC. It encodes CASSVTPGASSSYNEQFF.

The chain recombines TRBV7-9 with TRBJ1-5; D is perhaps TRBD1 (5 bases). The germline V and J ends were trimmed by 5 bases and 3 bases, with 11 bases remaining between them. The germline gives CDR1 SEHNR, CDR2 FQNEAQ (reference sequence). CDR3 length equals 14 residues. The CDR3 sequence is CASSPWGDNQPQHF. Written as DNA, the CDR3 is TGTGCCAGCAGCCCATGGGGGGACAATCAGCCCCAGCATTTT.

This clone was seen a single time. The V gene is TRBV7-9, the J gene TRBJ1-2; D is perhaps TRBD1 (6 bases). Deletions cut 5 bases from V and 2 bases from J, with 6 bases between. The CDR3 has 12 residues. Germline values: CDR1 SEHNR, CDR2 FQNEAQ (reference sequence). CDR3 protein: CASSTGNYGYTF. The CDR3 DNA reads TGTGCCAGCAGCACAGGGAACTATGGCTACACCTTC.

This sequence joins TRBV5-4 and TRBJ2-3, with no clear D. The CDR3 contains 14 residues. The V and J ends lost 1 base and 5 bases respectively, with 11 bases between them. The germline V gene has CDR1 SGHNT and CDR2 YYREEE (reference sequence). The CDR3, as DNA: TGTGCCAGCAGCTTGATGGGGTTAGAAGATACGCAGTATTTT. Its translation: CASSLMGLEDTQYF.

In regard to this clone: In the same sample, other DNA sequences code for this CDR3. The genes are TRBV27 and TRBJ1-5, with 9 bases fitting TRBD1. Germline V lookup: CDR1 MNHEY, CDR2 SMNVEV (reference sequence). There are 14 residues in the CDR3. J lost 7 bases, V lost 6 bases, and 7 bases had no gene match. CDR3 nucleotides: TGTGCCAGCAGCCTCCGACAGGGGGACCAGCCCCAGCATTTT. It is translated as CASSLRQGDQPQHF.

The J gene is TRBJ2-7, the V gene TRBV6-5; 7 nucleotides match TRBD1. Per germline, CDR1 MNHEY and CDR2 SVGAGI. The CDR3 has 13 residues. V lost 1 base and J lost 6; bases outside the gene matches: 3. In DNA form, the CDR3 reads TGTGCCAGCAGTTACTTCCCAGGGGGCGAGCAGTACTTC. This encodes CASSYFPGGEQYF.

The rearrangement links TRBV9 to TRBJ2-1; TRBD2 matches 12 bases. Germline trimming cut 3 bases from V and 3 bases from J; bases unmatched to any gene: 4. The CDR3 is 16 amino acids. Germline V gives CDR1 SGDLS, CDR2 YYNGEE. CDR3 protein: CASSEGLAGFYNEQFF. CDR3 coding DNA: TGTGCCAGCAGCGAGGGACTAGCGGGTTTCTACAATGAGCAGTTCTTC.

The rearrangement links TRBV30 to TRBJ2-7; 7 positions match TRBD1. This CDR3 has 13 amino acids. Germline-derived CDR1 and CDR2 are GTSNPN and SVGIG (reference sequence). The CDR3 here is CAYSGTAAYEQYF. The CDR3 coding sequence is TGTGCATACTCCGGGACAGCCGCCTACGAGCAGTACTTC.

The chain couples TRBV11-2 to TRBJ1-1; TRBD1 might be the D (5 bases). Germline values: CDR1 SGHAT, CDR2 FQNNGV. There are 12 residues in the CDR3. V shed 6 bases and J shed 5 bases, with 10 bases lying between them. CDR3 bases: TGTGCCAGCAGATGGGGGGGGACTGAAGCTTTCTTT. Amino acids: CASRWGGTEAFF.

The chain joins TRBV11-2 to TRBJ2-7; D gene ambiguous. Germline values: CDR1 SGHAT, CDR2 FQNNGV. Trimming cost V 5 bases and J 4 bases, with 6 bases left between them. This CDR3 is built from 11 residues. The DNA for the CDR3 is TGTGCCAGCAGCCATGTGTACGAGCAGTACTTC. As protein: CASSHVYEQYF.

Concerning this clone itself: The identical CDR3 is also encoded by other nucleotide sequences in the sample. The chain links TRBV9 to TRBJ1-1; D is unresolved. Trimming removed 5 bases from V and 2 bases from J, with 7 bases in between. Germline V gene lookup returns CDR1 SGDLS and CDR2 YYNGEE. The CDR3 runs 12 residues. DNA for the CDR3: TGTGCCAGCAGTGTCGACAACACTGAAGCTTTCTTT. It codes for CASSVDNTEAFF.

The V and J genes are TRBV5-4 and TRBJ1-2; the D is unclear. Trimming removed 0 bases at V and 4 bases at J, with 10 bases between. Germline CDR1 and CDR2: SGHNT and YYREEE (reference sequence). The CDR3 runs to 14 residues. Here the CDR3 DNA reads TGTGCCAGCAGCTTGGGGAGAGGCATCTATGGCTACACCTTC. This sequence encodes CASSLGRGIYGYTF. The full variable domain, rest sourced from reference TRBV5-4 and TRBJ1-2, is ETGVTQSPTHLIKTRGQQVTLRCSSQSGHNTVSWYQQALGQGPQFIFQYYREEENGRGNFPPRFSGLQFPNYSSELNVNALELDDSALYLCASSLGRGIYGYTFGSGTRLTVV.

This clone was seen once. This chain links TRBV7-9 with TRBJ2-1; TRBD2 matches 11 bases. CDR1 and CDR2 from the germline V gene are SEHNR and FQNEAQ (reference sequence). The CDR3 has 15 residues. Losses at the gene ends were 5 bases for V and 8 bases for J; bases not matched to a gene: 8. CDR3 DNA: TGTGCCAGCAGCCCGATACTAGCGGGAGTTGATGAGCAGTTCTTC. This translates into CASSPILAGVDEQFF.

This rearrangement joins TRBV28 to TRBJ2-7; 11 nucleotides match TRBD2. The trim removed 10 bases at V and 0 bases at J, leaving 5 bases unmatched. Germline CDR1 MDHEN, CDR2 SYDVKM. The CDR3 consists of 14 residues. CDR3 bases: TGTGCCACCCTTACTAGCGGGAGCTCCTACGAGCAGTACTTC. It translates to CATLTSGSSYEQYF.

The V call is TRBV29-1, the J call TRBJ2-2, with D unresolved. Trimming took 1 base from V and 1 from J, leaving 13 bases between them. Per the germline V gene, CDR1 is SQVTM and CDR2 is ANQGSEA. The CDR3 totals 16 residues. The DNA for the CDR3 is TGCAGCGTTGAAGGGTATGCGGATAAGAACACCGGGGAGCTGTTTTTT. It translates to CSVEGYADKNTGELFF.

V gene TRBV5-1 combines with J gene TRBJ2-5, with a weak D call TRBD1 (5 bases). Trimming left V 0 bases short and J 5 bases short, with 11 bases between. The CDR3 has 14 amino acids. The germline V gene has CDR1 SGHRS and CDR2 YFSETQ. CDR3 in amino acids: CASSLAREGETQYF. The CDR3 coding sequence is TGCGCCAGCAGCTTGGCCAGGGAAGGCGAGACCCAGTACTTC.

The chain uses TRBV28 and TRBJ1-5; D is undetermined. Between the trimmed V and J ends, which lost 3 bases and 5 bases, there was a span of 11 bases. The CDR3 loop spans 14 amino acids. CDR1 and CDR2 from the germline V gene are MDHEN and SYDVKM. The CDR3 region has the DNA TGTGCCAGCAGTTTTATATCGAGAGATCAGCCCCAGCATTTT. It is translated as CASSFISRDQPQHF. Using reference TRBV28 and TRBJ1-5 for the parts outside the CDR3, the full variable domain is DVKVTQSSRYLVKRTGEKVFLECVQDMDHENMFWYRQDPGLGLRLIYFSYDVKMKEKGDIPEGYSVSREKKERFSLILESASTNQTSMYLCASSFISRDQPQHFGDGTRLSIL.

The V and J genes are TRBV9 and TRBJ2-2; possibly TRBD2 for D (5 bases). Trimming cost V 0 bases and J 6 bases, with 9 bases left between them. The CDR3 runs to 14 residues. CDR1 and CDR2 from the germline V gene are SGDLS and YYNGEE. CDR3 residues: CASSVVEVSGELFF. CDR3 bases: TGTGCCAGCAGCGTAGTGGAGGTCTCCGGGGAGCTGTTTTTT.

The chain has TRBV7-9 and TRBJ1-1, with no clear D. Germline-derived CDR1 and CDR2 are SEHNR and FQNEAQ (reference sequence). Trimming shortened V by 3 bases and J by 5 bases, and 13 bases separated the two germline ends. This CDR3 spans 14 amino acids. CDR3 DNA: TGTGCCAGCAGCTTGGAGGGCTCGGGAACTGAAGCTTTCTTT. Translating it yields CASSLEGSGTEAFF.

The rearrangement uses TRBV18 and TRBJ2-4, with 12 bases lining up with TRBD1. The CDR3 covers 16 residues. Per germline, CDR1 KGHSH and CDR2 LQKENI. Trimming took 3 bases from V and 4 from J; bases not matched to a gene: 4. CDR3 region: CASSPRDRGRKNIQYF. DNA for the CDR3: TGTGCCAGCTCACCGCGGGACAGGGGGCGAAAAAACATTCAGTACTTC.

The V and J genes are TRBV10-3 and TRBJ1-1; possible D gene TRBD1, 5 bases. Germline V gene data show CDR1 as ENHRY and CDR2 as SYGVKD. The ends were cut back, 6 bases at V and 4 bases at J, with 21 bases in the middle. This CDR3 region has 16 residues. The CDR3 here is CAISPGGREIGTEAFF. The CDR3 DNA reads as TGTGCCATCAGCCCCGGTGGCAGGGAGATTGGCACTGAAGCTTTCTTT.

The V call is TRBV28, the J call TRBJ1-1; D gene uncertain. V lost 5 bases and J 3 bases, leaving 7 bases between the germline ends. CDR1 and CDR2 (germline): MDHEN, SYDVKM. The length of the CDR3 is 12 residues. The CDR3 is CASSPIYTEAFF. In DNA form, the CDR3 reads TGTGCCAGCAGTCCAATATACACTGAAGCTTTCTTT. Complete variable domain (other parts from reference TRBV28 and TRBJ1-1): DVKVTQSSRYLVKRTGEKVFLECVQDMDHENMFWYRQDPGLGLRLIYFSYDVKMKEKGDIPEGYSVSREKKERFSLILESASTNQTSMYLCASSPIYTEAFFGQGTRLTVV.